Shown below are 13 T cell receptor beta chains from a single sample sequenced in a study of a mutant IDH1 vaccine in newly diagnosed glioma. The method was immunoSEQ multiplex PCR; TCRdb's version includes in-frame clones alone and lacks a portion of them. This sample has roughly 60,000 clones, with 70% to 85% found just once. Time point described: week 11, during vaccination. Mutant IDH1 20-mer peptide, at 300 ug, made up each vaccine dose, with topical imiquimod. No antigen has been assigned to these receptors. The sequencing used PBMCs, collected from a glioma patient whose treatment included an IDH1 peptide vaccine. Every receptor here comes from a man aged 25 to 40 with glioma.

Details on this clone: The identical CDR3 is also encoded by other nucleotide sequences in the sample. The rearrangement joins TRBV10-1 to TRBJ2-3; 13 bases align to TRBD2. Losses at the gene ends were 6 bases for V and 0 bases for J; bases not matched to a gene: 3. This CDR3 region has 16 residues. Germline V CDR1 and CDR2: WNHNN, SYGVQD (reference sequence). As DNA, the CDR3 is TGCGCCAGCAGCCGGGGACTAGCGGGGAGCACAGATACGCAGTATTTT. It specifies CASSRGLAGSTDTQYF.

This clone was recorded only once. V and J are TRBV25-1 and TRBJ2-3, with D perhaps TRBD2 (5 bases). Germline loops: CDR1 MGHDK, CDR2 SYGVNS. This CDR3 contains 14 residues. Trimming took off 2 bases at V and 5 bases at J, with 11 bases between the two ends. The CDR3 DNA follows: TGTGCCAGCAGTGAAGAGTTGGGGAGAGATACGCAGTATTTT. It encodes CASSEELGRDTQYF.

This clone was counted a few times. The V call is TRBV30, the J call TRBJ2-7; the D is unclear. V was pared by 7 bases and J by 3 bases, with 10 bases between. This CDR3 has 11 amino acids. Germline CDR1 is GTSNPN and CDR2 is SVGIG (reference sequence). The CDR3 loop reads CASEMDYEQYF. DNA for the CDR3: TGTGCCTCGGAGATGGACTACGAGCAGTACTTC.

The chain employs TRBV27 and TRBJ2-7; D is ambiguous. In germline, CDR1 is MNHEY, CDR2 SMNVEV (reference sequence). V dropped 2 bases and J dropped 3 bases, with 14 bases sitting between them. This CDR3 comprises 15 residues. Here the CDR3 reads CASSLIPADHYEQYF. The CDR3 nucleotides are TGTGCCAGCAGTTTAATCCCGGCCGATCACTACGAGCAGTACTTC.

This sequence joins TRBV10-3 and TRBJ1-4, with D tentatively TRBD1 (5 bases). CDR1 is ENHRY, CDR2 SYGVKD, per germline. Trimming removed 4 bases from V and 1 base from J, with 7 bases in between. The CDR3 runs to 14 residues. For the CDR3, the DNA is TGTGCCATCAGTGGGGGGGTAACTAATGAAAAACTGTTTTTT. Encoded protein: CAISGGVTNEKLFF.

This sequence joins TRBV9 and TRBJ2-3; 7 bases are a match to TRBD1. This CDR3 contains 13 residues. V lost 4 bases, J lost 8 bases, and 7 bases stayed unmatched. Germline V gene data show CDR1 as SGDLS and CDR2 as YYNGEE. This CDR3 reads CASSTGTEGTQYF. The CDR3 DNA sequence: TGTGCCAGCAGCACTGGGACAGAAGGTACGCAGTATTTT.

The chain links TRBV4-2 to TRBJ2-3; no clear D. The germline V gene has CDR1 LGHNA and CDR2 YNFKEQ. The ends were cut back, 1 base at V and 0 bases at J, with 8 bases in the middle. This CDR3 has 15 residues. DNA of the CDR3: TGTGCCAGCAGCCAAGTAAGAGCAAGCACAGATACGCAGTATTTT. As protein: CASSQVRASTDTQYF.

This clone was recorded only once. This sequence joins TRBV6-1 and TRBJ1-6; 11 positions agree with TRBD1. Germline CDR1 MNHNS, CDR2 SASEGT. J lost 5 bases, V lost 4 bases, and 7 bases had no gene match. This CDR3 region has 17 residues. The CDR3 region is CASSAGTGGSNNSPLHF. The CDR3 DNA sequence: TGTGCCAGCAGTGCGGGGACAGGGGGTTCAAATAATTCACCCCTCCACTTT.

The chain is built from TRBV4-1 and TRBJ2-5; D call uncertain. The length of the CDR3 is 15 residues. V lost 3 bases and J 1 base, leaving 12 bases between the germline ends. The germline CDR1 and CDR2 sequences are MGHRA and YSYEKL. The CDR3: CASSHAARSQETQYF. The CDR3 DNA follows: TGCGCCAGCAGCCACGCCGCAAGGAGCCAAGAGACCCAGTACTTC.

The chain uses TRBV4-3 and TRBJ2-5; D remains ambiguous. The CDR3 extends over 14 amino acids. The germline CDR1 and CDR2 sequences are LGHNA and YSLEER. V was cut by 1 base and J by 1 base, with 7 bases left in between. The CDR3 reads CASSQGIIQETQYF. CDR3 DNA: TGCGCCAGCAGCCAAGGTATTATCCAAGAGACCCAGTACTTC.

The chain is built from TRBV15 and TRBJ2-3; no clear D. The CDR3 has 14 amino acids. V lost 0 bases and J 5 bases, leaving 9 bases between the germline ends. Germline CDR1 LNHNV, CDR2 YYDKDF (reference sequence). CDR3 in amino acids: CATSRDPGGDTQYF. DNA for the CDR3: TGTGCCACCAGCAGAGATCCGGGTGGAGATACGCAGTATTTT.

In DNA form, the CDR3 reads TGTGCCTGGAGTGCCCGATATGACAGGAGCGAAGAGCTGTTTTTT. Translation gives CAWSARYDRSEELFF. The chain couples TRBV30 to TRBJ2-2, with a possible D match to TRBD1 (6 bases). This CDR3 has 15 amino acids. V lost 1 base, J lost 11 bases, and 20 bases lay in between. Germline lookup yields CDR1 GTSNPN and CDR2 SVGIG (reference sequence).

The J gene is TRBJ1-2, the V gene TRBV20-1, with D perhaps TRBD1 (6 bases). The CDR3 loop spans 11 amino acids. V lost 3 bases, J lost 6 bases, and 8 bases lay in between. From germline, CDR1 is DFQATT and CDR2 SNEGSKA (reference sequence). CDR3 amino acids: CSARRQDGYTF. The CDR3 DNA reads TGCAGTGCTAGGAGACAGGATGGCTACACCTTC.